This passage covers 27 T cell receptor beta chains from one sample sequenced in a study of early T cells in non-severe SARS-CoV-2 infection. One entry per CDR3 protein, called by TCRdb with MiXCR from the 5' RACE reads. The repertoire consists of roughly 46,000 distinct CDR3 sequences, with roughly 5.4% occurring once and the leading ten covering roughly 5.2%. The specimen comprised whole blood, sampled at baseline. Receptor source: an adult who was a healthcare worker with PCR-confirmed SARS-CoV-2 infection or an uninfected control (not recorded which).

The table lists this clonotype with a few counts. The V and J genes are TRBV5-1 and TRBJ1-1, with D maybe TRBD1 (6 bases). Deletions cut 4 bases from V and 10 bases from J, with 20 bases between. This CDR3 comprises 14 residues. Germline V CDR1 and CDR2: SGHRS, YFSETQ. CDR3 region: CASSPGGGQFRAFF. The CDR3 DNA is TGCGCCAGCAGCCCAGGAGGGGGACAATTCCGAGCTTTCTTT.

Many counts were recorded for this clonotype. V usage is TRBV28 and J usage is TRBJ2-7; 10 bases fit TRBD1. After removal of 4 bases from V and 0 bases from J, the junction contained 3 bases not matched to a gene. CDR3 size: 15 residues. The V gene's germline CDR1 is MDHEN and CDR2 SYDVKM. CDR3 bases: TGTGCCAGCAGTTCGGGACAGGGGATCTCCTACGAGCAGTACTTC. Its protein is CASSSGQGISYEQYF.

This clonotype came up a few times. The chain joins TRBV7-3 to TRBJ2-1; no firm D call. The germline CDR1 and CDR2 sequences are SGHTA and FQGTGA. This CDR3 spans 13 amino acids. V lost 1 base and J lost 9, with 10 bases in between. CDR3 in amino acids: CASSLSLMGEQFF. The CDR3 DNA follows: TGTGCCAGCAGCTTAAGTCTGATGGGTGAGCAGTTCTTC.

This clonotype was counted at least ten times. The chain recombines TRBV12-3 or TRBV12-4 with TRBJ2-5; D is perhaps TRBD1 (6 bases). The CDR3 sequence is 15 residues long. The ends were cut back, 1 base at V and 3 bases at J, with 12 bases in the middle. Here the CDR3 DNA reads TGTGCCAGCAGTTTAGGGACAGTACTCAAAGAGACCCAGTACTTC. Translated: CASSLGTVLKETQYF.

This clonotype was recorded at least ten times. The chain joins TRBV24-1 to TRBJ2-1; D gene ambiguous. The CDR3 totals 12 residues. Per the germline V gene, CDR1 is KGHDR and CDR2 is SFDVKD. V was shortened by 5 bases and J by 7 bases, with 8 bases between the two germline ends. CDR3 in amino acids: CATSAFGNEQFF. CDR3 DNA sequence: TGTGCCACCAGTGCCTTTGGTAATGAGCAGTTCTTC.

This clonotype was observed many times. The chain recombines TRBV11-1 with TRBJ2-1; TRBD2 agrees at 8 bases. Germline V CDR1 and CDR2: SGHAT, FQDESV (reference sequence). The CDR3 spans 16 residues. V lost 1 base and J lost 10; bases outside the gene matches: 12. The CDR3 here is CASSLVGTGTRGEQFF. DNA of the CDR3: TGTGCCAGCAGCTTAGTGGGAACCGGGACTAGAGGGGAGCAGTTCTTC. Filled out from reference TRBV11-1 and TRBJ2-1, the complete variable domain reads EAEVAQSPRYKITEKSQAVAFWCDPISGHATLYWYRQILGQGPELLVQFQDESVVDDSQLPKDRFSAERLKGVDSTLKIQPAELGDSAMYLCASSLVGTGTRGEQFFGPGTRLTVL.

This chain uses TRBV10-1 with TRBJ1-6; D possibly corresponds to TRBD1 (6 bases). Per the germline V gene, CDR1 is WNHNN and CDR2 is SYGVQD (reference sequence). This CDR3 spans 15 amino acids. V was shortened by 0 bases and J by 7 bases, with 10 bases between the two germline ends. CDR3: CASSESRQGNSPLHF. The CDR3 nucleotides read TGCGCCAGCAGTGAGTCACGCCAGGGGAATTCACCCCTCCACTTT.

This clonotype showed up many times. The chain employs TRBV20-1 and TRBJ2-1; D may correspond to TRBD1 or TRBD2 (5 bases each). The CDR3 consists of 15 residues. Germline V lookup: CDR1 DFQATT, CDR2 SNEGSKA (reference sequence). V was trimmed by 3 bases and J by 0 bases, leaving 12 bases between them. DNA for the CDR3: TGCAGTGCTAGTCTGCAGGGAGTCTCCTACAATGAGCAGTTCTTC. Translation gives CSASLQGVSYNEQFF.

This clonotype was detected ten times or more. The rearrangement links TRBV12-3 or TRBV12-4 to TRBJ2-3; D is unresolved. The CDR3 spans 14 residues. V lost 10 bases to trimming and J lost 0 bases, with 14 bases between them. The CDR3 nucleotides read TGTGCCACCAAGACGGTTCTAAGCACAGATACGCAGTATTTT. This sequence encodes CATKTVLSTDTQYF.

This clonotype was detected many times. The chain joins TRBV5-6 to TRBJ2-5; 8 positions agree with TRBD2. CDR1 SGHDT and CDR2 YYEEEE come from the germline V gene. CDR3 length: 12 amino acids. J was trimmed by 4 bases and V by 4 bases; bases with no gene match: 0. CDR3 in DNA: TGTGCCAGCAGCCTAGCGGGAGAGACCCAGTACTTC. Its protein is CASSLAGETQYF.

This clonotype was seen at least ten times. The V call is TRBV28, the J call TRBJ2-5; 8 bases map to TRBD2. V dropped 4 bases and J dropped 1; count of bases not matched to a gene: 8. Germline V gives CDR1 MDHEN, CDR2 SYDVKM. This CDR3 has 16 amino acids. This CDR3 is CASSSNPSGGQETQYF. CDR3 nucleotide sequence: TGTGCCAGCAGTTCCAATCCGAGCGGGGGCCAAGAGACCCAGTACTTC.

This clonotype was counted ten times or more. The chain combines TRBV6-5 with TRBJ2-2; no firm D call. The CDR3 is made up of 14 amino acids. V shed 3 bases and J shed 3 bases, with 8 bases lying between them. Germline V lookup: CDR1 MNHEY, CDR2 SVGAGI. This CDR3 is CASSYGQYTGELFF. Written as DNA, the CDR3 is TGTGCCAGCAGTTATGGGCAGTACACCGGGGAGCTGTTTTTT.

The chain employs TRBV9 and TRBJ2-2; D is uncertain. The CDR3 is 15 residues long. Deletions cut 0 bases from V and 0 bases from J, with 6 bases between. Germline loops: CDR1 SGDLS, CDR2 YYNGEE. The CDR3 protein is CASSVGGSNTGELFF. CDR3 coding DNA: TGTGCCAGCAGCGTAGGTGGGTCGAACACCGGGGAGCTGTTTTTT.

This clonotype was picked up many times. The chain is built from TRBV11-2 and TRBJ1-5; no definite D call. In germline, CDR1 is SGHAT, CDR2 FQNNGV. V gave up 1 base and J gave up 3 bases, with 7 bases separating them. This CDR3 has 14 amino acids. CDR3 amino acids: CASSLANVNQPQHF. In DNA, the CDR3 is TGTGCCAGCAGCTTAGCCAACGTCAATCAGCCCCAGCATTTT.

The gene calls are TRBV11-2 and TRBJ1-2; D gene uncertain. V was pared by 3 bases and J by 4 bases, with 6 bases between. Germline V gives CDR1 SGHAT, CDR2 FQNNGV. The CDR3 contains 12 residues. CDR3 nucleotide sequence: TGTGCCAGCAGCTTGGACGGCTATGGCTACACCTTC. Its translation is CASSLDGYGYTF.

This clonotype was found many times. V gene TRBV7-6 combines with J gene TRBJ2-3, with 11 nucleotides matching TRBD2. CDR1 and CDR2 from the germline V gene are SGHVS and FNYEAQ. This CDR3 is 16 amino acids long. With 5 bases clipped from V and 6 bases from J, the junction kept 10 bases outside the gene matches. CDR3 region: CASSHLAGGLADTQYF. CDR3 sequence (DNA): TGTGCCAGCAGCCACCTAGCGGGGGGTTTGGCGGATACGCAGTATTTT.

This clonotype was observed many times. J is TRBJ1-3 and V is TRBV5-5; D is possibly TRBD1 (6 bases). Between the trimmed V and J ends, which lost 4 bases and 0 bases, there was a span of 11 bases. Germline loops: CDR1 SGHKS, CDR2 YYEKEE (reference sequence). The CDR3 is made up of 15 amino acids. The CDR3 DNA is TGTGCCAGCAGCCCCCGGACAGACTCTGGAAACACCATATATTTT. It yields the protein CASSPRTDSGNTIYF.

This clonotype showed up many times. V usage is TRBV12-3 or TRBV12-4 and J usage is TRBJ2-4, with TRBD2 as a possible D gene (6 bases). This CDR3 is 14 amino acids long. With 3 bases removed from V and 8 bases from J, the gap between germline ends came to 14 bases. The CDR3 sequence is CASSLSLARDIQYF. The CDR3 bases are TGTGCCAGCAGTTTGTCCCTAGCGAGGGACATTCAGTACTTC.

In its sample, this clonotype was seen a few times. The CDR3 region is CASSLPGLGTGELFF. CDR3 in DNA: TGTGCCAGCAGCTTACCGGGACTAGGCACCGGGGAGCTGTTTTTT. The rearrangement links TRBV7-8 to TRBJ2-2; 8 bases align to TRBD2. The CDR3 sequence is 15 residues long. V shed 2 bases, J shed 4 bases, and the junction held 3 bases outside the gene matches. Looked up from germline, CDR1 is SGHVS and CDR2 is FQNEAQ.

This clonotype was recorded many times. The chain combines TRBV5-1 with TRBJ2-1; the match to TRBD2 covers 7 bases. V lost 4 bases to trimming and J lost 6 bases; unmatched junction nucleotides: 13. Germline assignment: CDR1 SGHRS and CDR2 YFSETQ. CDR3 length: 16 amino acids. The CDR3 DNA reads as TGCGCCAGCAGCCCAGTGCTTGGGACGGGAGGCAATGAGCAGTTCTTC. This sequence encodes CASSPVLGTGGNEQFF. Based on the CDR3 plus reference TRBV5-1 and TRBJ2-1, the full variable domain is KAGVTQTPRYLIKTRGQQVTLSCSPISGHRSVSWYQQTPGQGLQFLFEYFSETQRNKGNFPGRFSGRQFSNSRSEMNVSTLELGDSALYLCASSPVLGTGGNEQFFGPGTRLTVL.

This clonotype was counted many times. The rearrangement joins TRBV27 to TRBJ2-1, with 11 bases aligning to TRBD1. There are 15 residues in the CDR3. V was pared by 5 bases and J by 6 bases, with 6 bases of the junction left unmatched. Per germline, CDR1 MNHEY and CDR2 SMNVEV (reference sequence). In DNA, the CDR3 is TGTGCCAGCAGTCCGCCCGGGACAGGGGGCAATGAGCAGTTCTTC. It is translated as CASSPPGTGGNEQFF.

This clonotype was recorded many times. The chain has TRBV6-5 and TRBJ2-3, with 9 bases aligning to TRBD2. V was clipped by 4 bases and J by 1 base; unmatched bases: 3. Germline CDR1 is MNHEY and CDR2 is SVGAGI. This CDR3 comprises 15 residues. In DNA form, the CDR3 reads TGTGCCAGCAGTTTAGCGGGAGTTGGCACAGATACGCAGTATTTT. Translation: CASSLAGVGTDTQYF.

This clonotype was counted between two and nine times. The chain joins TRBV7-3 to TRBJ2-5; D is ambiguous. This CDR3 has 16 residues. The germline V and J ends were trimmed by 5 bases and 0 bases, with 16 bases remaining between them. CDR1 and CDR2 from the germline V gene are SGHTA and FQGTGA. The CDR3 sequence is CASSRDGHGYQETQYF. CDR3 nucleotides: TGTGCCAGCAGCCGCGACGGGCATGGGTACCAAGAGACCCAGTACTTC.

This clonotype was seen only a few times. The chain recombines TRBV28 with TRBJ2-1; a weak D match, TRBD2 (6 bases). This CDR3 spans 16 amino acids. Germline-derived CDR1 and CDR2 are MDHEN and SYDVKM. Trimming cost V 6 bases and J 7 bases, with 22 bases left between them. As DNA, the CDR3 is TGTGCCAGCAGCCCCCTCGATGGGAGGTACGGGAATGAGCAGTTCTTC. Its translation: CASSPLDGRYGNEQFF.

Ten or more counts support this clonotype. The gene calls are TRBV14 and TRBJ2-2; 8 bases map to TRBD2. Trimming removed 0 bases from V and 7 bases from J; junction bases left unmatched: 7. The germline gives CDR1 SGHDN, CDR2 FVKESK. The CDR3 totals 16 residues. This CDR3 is CASSQDQAGAGGELFF. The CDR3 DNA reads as TGTGCCAGCAGCCAAGACCAAGCGGGAGCGGGCGGGGAGCTGTTTTTT. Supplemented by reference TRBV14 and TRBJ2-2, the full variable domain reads EAGVTQFPSHSVIEKGQTVTLRCDPISGHDNLYWYRRVMGKEIKFLLHFVKESKQDESGMPNNRFLAERTGGTYSTLKVQPAELEDSGVYFCASSQDQAGAGGELFFGEGSRLTVL.

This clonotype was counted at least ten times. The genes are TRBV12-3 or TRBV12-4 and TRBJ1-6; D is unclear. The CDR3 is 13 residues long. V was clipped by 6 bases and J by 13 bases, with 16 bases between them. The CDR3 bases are TGTGCCAGCAGCCCCCCCTCTGCAGTCCCCCTCCACTTT. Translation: CASSPPSAVPLHF.

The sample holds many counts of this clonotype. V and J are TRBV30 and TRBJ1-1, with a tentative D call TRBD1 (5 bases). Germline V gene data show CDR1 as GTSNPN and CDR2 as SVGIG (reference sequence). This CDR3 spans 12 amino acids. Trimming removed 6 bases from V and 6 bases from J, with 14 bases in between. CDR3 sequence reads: CACTQGGSEAFF. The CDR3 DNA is TGTGCCTGCACCCAGGGAGGATCTGAAGCTTTCTTT.